What follows describes a single TCR beta chain. Its antigen is not identified. Since the CDR3 does not end with the conserved phenylalanine or tryptophan, this likely comes from a read error. No DNA is shown, since the ends of the CDR3 on it are uncertain; the CDR3 is the one TCRdb lists. From 400 to 450 ng of RNA, a library with molecular barcoded alpha/delta and beta/gamma adaptors was made. TCRdb processed the reads anew with MiXCR; each CDR3 protein has one entry. In the table there are some 43,000 distinct CDR3 sequences, around an eighth of which are singletons. The germline V gene has CDR1 MNHEY and CDR2 SVGEGT. The CDR3 spans 15 residues, counting both ends. This sample stems from a study of read filtering for tumor transcriptome and immune sequencing. Across the whole study: The cohort had some 16 men and approximately 13 women aged roughly 40 to 90, mean about 72 years. Revised staging placed roughly 8 patients in R-ISS I, about 15 in II, about seven in III. DNase treatment preceded whole-transcriptome library preparation.

Study results and limitations: Sorted CD138-negative bone marrow cells were not purified T cells.

The chain recombines TRBV6-2 or TRBV6-3 with TRBJ2-1; the table's D call, TRBD2, was not checked against the DNA. The sample consisted of a population of CD138-negative cells sorted from bone marrow. The sequence was collected from a donor aged 40 or older with multiple myeloma. The CDR3 protein is CASTMTSGGYNEQVC.